Listed here are 28 T cell receptor beta chains from one sample, sequenced in a study of shared clonotypes between healthy human individuals. Measured with immunoSEQ multiplex PCR; TCRdb has only the in-frame clones, and not every one. The sample has over 850,000 clones, approximately 80% seen once; the top ten hold roughly 0.65%. Source material: memory CD4+ T cells from PBMCs. As for subset: CD45RA-negative fraction. The receptor set was obtained from a man aged 18 to 35 in good health. Some clones in this sample may be carry-over from other donors' samples.

This clone was observed many times. The genes are TRBV7-8 and TRBJ2-7; 9 bases fit TRBD1. Per the germline V gene, CDR1 is SGHVS and CDR2 is FQNEAQ. With 5 bases clipped from V and 5 bases from J, the junction kept 7 bases outside the gene matches. The CDR3 is 14 residues long. This CDR3 is CASSNRDRVHEQYF. DNA of the CDR3: TGTGCCAGCAGCAACCGGGACAGGGTCCACGAGCAGTACTTC.

This clone has only one observation. This chain connects TRBV2 to TRBJ2-5; 7 positions agree with TRBD1. The CDR3 is 15 residues long. With 7 bases clipped from V and 4 bases from J, the junction kept 12 bases outside the gene matches. Per germline, CDR1 SNHLY and CDR2 FYNNEI. In DNA, the CDR3 is TGTGCCAGCACCAAAAATCGAGACAGGGCAGAGACCCAGTACTTC. The encoded protein is CASTKNRDRAETQYF. Full variable domain (rest looked up from reference TRBV2 and TRBJ2-5): EPEVTQTPSHQVTQMGQEVILRCVPISNHLYFYWYRQILGQKVEFLVSFYNNEISEKSEIFDDQFSVERPDGSNFTLKIRSTKLEDSAMYFCASTKNRDRAETQYFGPGTRLLVL.

The chain recombines TRBV11-1 with TRBJ2-1; no reliable D call. The CDR3 loop spans 13 amino acids. CDR1 SGHAT and CDR2 FQDESV come from the germline V gene (reference sequence). V lost 5 bases and J 2 bases, leaving 7 bases between the germline ends. This CDR3 is CASSPITYNEQFF. Written as DNA, the CDR3 is TGTGCCAGCAGCCCCATCACCTACAATGAGCAGTTCTTC.

The CDR3 DNA follows: TGTGCCAGCAGCTTAAGGGGATTCACAGGGCCTGTTTCAGCCGGGGAGCTGTTTTTT. Amino acids: CASSLRGFTGPVSAGELFF. This chain connects TRBV7-6 to TRBJ2-2; tentative D call: TRBD1 (6 bases). V lost 2 bases to trimming and J lost 6 bases, with 25 bases between them. Looked up from germline, CDR1 is SGHVS and CDR2 is FNYEAQ. This CDR3 spans 19 amino acids.

About this clone itself: The sample has other DNA sequences that encode this CDR3 too. The chain carries TRBV30 and TRBJ1-2; 9 bases map to TRBD1. This CDR3 comprises 14 residues. CDR1 is GTSNPN, CDR2 SVGIG, per germline (reference sequence). The junction had 3 bases not matched to a gene; V was cut back by 0 bases and J by 4 bases. The CDR3 DNA follows: TGTGCCTGGAGTGTCGGGACAGGGTCCTATGGCTACACCTTC. It translates to CAWSVGTGSYGYTF.

This chain joins TRBV19 and TRBJ2-2, with D possibly matching TRBD1 (5 bases). Germline CDR1 and CDR2: LNHDA and SQIVND (reference sequence). Deletions cut 5 bases from V and 5 bases from J, with 12 bases between. The length of the CDR3 is 14 residues. The CDR3 reads CASSLGPATGELFF. Written as DNA, the CDR3 is TGTGCCAGTAGTTTGGGGCCAGCTACCGGGGAGCTGTTTTTT. Based on the CDR3 plus reference TRBV19 and TRBJ2-2, the full variable domain is DGGITQSPKYLFRKEGQNVTLSCEQNLNHDAMYWYRQDPGQGLRLIYYSQIVNDFQKGDIAEGYSVSREKKESFPLTVTSAQKNPTAFYLCASSLGPATGELFFGEGSRLTVL.

The rearrangement links TRBV13 to TRBJ2-5, with TRBD2 matching 7 bases. V shed 5 bases and J 1 base; nucleotides not matched to a gene: 4. CDR1 is PRHDT, CDR2 FYEKMQ, per germline (reference sequence). The CDR3 runs to 14 residues. The CDR3 reads CASSTRTSQETQYF. CDR3 nucleotides: TGTGCCAGCAGCACCCGGACTAGCCAAGAGACCCAGTACTTC.

This clone was detected a few times. The chain carries TRBV10-2 and TRBJ2-4; TRBD2 aligns across 7 bases. V lost 2 bases to trimming and J lost 1 base; unmatched junction nucleotides: 11. Germline V gene sequence: CDR1 WSHSY, CDR2 SAAADI. The CDR3 spans 18 residues. This chain's CDR3 is CASSEALRSGTAKNIQYF. CDR3 nucleotide sequence: TGCGCCAGCAGTGAGGCTTTGCGGAGCGGGACGGCCAAAAACATTCAGTACTTC.

V usage is TRBV10-2 and J usage is TRBJ1-1, with TRBD1 matching over 8 bases. Germline lookup yields CDR1 WSHSY and CDR2 SAAADI. The CDR3 is made up of 15 amino acids. The V gene end was trimmed by 6 bases and the J gene end by 4 bases; junction bases not matched to a gene: 10. Written as DNA, the CDR3 is TGCGCCAGCAGCCGAATCGGACAGGGCCTCACTGAAGCTTTCTTT. It codes for CASSRIGQGLTEAFF.

CDR3 DNA: TGCGCCAGCAGCCAGCTAACAGGGACGAACGAAAAACTGTTTTTT. Translating it yields CASSQLTGTNEKLFF. This chain connects TRBV4-3 to TRBJ1-4; possibly TRBD1 for D (6 bases). Germline V gene sequence: CDR1 LGHNA, CDR2 YSLEER. The ends were cut back, 3 bases at V and 8 bases at J, with 16 bases in the middle. This CDR3 comprises 15 residues.

The CDR3 coding sequence is TGTGCCAGCTCACCGGGTCTAGCGGGGCTCACAGATACGCAGTATTTT. It codes for CASSPGLAGLTDTQYF. J is TRBJ2-3 and V is TRBV18; 9 bases match TRBD2. After removal of 3 bases from V and 2 bases from J, the junction contained 6 bases not matched to a gene. The CDR3 consists of 16 residues. CDR1 is KGHSH and CDR2 is LQKENI in the germline V gene. The full variable domain, rest sourced from reference TRBV18 and TRBJ2-3, is NAGVMQNPRHLVRRRGQEARLRCSPMKGHSHVYWYRQLPEEGLKFMVYLQKENIIDESGMPKERFSAEFPKEGPSILRIQQVVRGDSAAYFCASSPGLAGLTDTQYFGPGTRLTVL.

The chain couples TRBV28 to TRBJ1-5; D gene unclear. The CDR3 extends over 13 amino acids. Trimming pared 6 bases from V and 3 bases from J, leaving 9 bases between. Germline V gene sequence: CDR1 MDHEN, CDR2 SYDVKM. The CDR3 protein is CASRGGFNQPQHF. The CDR3 DNA follows: TGTGCCAGCAGGGGAGGTTTCAATCAGCCCCAGCATTTT.

The chain links TRBV5-1 to TRBJ1-5, with a possible D match to TRBD1 (6 bases). The CDR3 has 16 amino acids. CDR1 is SGHRS, CDR2 YFSETQ, per germline. The ends were cut back, 0 bases at V and 1 base at J, with 11 bases in the middle. The CDR3: CASSLDGGRSNQPQHF. CDR3 bases: TGCGCCAGCAGCTTGGACGGGGGCCGCAGCAATCAGCCCCAGCATTTT.

This clone was seen a single time. This chain uses TRBV28 with TRBJ2-7, with 9 bases that match TRBD1. CDR1 and CDR2 (germline): MDHEN, SYDVKM. The V segment lost 7 bases and the J segment 4 bases; nucleotides outside the gene matches: 20. The CDR3 has 18 amino acids. The CDR3: CASNPGGQGPNLGYEQYF. As DNA, the CDR3 is TGTGCCAGCAACCCCGGGGGACAGGGCCCCAACCTCGGGTACGAGCAGTACTTC.

The CDR3 protein is CASGDRGNTGELFF. The CDR3 DNA follows: TGTGCCAGCGGGGACAGGGGGAACACCGGGGAGCTGTTTTTT. This chain joins TRBV9 and TRBJ2-2, with TRBD1 matching 10 bases. This CDR3 has 14 amino acids. From germline, CDR1 is SGDLS and CDR2 YYNGEE. V lost 7 bases to trimming and J lost 1 base; unmatched junction nucleotides: 1.

J is TRBJ2-3 and V is TRBV4-2; perhaps TRBD2 as D (5 bases). This CDR3 is built from 16 residues. Between the trimmed V and J ends, which lost 1 base and 2 bases, there was a span of 13 bases. Germline values: CDR1 LGHNA, CDR2 YNFKEQ. The CDR3 region is CASSQGGGRITDTQYF. In DNA form, the CDR3 reads TGTGCCAGCAGCCAAGGCGGCGGGCGGATCACAGATACGCAGTATTTT.

The chain recombines TRBV5-1 with TRBJ1-3; D is perhaps TRBD1 (5 bases). Germline CDR1 is SGHRS and CDR2 is YFSETQ. V lost 4 bases, J lost 0 bases, and 8 bases lay in between. The CDR3 is made up of 14 amino acids. CDR3 nucleotide sequence: TGCGCCAGCAGCCCGGGACCCTCTGGAAACACCATATATTTT. It specifies CASSPGPSGNTIYF.

This clone was seen more than once but under ten times. This CDR3 is also generated by other DNA sequences in the sample. V is TRBV28 and J is TRBJ1-5; TRBD1 agrees at 7 bases. Germline CDR1 reads MDHEN; CDR2 reads SYDVKM. J lost 0 bases, V lost 4 bases, and 15 bases had no gene match. There are 19 residues in the CDR3. The CDR3 DNA follows: TGTGCCAGCAGTTCCCCTAGTGGTCGACAGGGATATAGCAATCAGCCCCAGCATTTT. It is translated as CASSSPSGRQGYSNQPQHF.

This chain joins TRBV10-3 and TRBJ2-7, with D possibly being TRBD2 (5 bases). Germline V CDR1 and CDR2: ENHRY, SYGVKD. The CDR3 sequence is 13 residues long. Trimming removed 7 bases from V and 2 bases from J, with 12 bases in between. The CDR3 sequence: CAINDGSAYEQYF. CDR3 sequence (DNA): TGTGCCATCAACGATGGGAGCGCCTACGAGCAGTACTTC.

The chain has TRBV5-1 and TRBJ2-1; 9 nucleotides match TRBD2. After removal of 4 bases from V and 1 base from J, the junction contained 12 bases not matched to a gene. This CDR3 contains 18 residues. Germline-derived CDR1 and CDR2 are SGHRS and YFSETQ. In DNA form, the CDR3 reads TGCGCCAGCAGCAGCTTGGGTGCTAGCGGGACGTCCTACAATGAGCAGTTCTTC. It translates to CASSSLGASGTSYNEQFF.

To note about this clone: The sample carries other DNA sequences with the same CDR3. The J gene is TRBJ2-7, the V gene TRBV28; unclear D gene. From germline, CDR1 is MDHEN and CDR2 SYDVKM. The CDR3 spans 14 residues. With 7 bases removed from V and 0 bases from J, the gap between germline ends came to 13 bases. As DNA, the CDR3 is TGTGCCAGCACCCCCGGCGGCTCCTCCTACGAGCAGTACTTC. Encoded protein: CASTPGGSSYEQYF.

This chain uses TRBV18 with TRBJ2-1; no reliable D call. This CDR3 region has 13 residues. Between the trimmed V and J ends, which lost 6 bases and 12 bases, there was a span of 18 bases. Germline loops: CDR1 KGHSH, CDR2 LQKENI. The CDR3 DNA reads TGTGCCAGCTCCCAGTCTCCCCCGGCTATGCAGTTCTTC. This encodes CASSQSPPAMQFF.

This clone was counted once. The genes are TRBV2 and TRBJ1-1, with TRBD1 matching 7 bases. Trimming took 7 bases from V and 3 from J; bases not matched to a gene: 8. The V gene's germline CDR1 is SNHLY and CDR2 FYNNEI. The CDR3 has 14 residues. The CDR3 sequence: CASTDRVVDTEAFF. The CDR3 DNA reads as TGTGCCAGCACCGACAGGGTTGTTGACACTGAAGCTTTCTTT. Supplemented by reference TRBV2 and TRBJ1-1, the full variable domain reads EPEVTQTPSHQVTQMGQEVILRCVPISNHLYFYWYRQILGQKVEFLVSFYNNEISEKSEIFDDQFSVERPDGSNFTLKIRSTKLEDSAMYFCASTDRVVDTEAFFGQGTRLTVV.

The chain combines TRBV5-4 with TRBJ2-3; D gene uncertain. This CDR3 spans 15 amino acids. Trimming pared 3 bases from V and 6 bases from J, leaving 17 bases between. CDR1 is SGHNT and CDR2 is YYREEE in the germline V gene (reference sequence). The CDR3 DNA is TGTGCCAGCAGCTACTTCTGGGCGGCCGGCGATACGCAGTATTTT. Its translation: CASSYFWAAGDTQYF.

In this sample, this clone turned up once. The chain combines TRBV5-1 with TRBJ2-1, with 7 bases aligning to TRBD1. The germline gives CDR1 SGHRS, CDR2 YFSETQ. The CDR3 is 13 residues long. J lost 12 bases, V lost 0 bases, and 6 bases had no gene match. The CDR3 DNA reads as TGCGCCAGCAGCTTGGAGACAGGGAGCGGGCAGTTCTTC. Residues: CASSLETGSGQFF.

This clone was picked up many times. J is TRBJ2-2 and V is TRBV4-2; D is uncertain. Trimming left V 0 bases short and J 6 bases short, with 17 bases between. Germline CDR1 reads LGHNA; CDR2 reads YNFKEQ. CDR3 length: 17 residues. In nucleotides, the CDR3 is TGTGCCAGCAGCCAAGAGAATTTCGACGCGCTCCCCGGGGAGCTGTTTTTT. Its protein is CASSQENFDALPGELFF.

V and J are TRBV15 and TRBJ1-4; 8 bases are shared with TRBD1. This CDR3 is 17 amino acids long. Germline V gene data show CDR1 as LNHNV and CDR2 as YYDKDF (reference sequence). Germline trimming cut 4 bases from V and 10 bases from J; bases unmatched to any gene: 17. The DNA for the CDR3 is TGTGCCACCAGCACAAACCCCGGGACAGGTACCTTTCGAAAACTGTTTTTT. Its protein is CATSTNPGTGTFRKLFF. The whole variable domain, filled in from reference TRBV15 and TRBJ1-4, reads DAMVIQNPRYQVTQFGKPVTLSCSQTLNHNVMYWYQQKSSQAPKLLFHYYDKDFNNEADTPDNFQSRRPNTSFCFLDIRSPGLGDTAMYLCATSTNPGTGTFRKLFFGSGTQLSVL.

This rearrangement joins TRBV6-5 to TRBJ1-1; no clear D. CDR1 and CDR2 from the germline V gene are MNHEY and SVGAGI. Trimming took off 2 bases at V and 3 bases at J, with 7 bases between the two ends. CDR3 length: 13 amino acids. The CDR3 spells CASSYLRDTEAFF. The CDR3 region has the DNA TGTGCCAGCAGTTACCTTCGGGACACTGAAGCTTTCTTT.